A selection of T cell receptor beta chains follows, all from one sample in a study of blood T cell repertoires in COVID-19. The assay was immunoSEQ multiplex PCR, and TCRdb's table has in-frame clones only and misses some. Of approximately 25,000 clones in the sample, about two thirds were seen once. The sample taken for sequencing was peripheral blood. These receptors came from an elderly woman with acute or convalescent COVID-19. The CDR3 runs from the conserved cysteine through the conserved F or W. Each record gives: V gene, clone size, J gene, CDR3 length, D gene, CDR3 DNA, CDR3 protein. D genes are given only for firm matches. Clone size is not always given. Where it is, it says once, few, many or a class for expanded clones.

V gene: TRBV19
clone size: NA
J gene: TRBJ1-2
CDR3 length: 12
D gene: NA
CDR3 DNA: TGTGCCAGTAGTATCGGACACGGAGGCTACACCTTC
CDR3 protein: CASSIGHGGYTF

V gene: TRBV5-4
clone size: few
J gene: TRBJ1-3
CDR3 length: 14
D gene: NA
CDR3 DNA: TGTGCCAGCAGCTTGGCGTCCTCTGGAAACACCATATATTTT
CDR3 protein: CASSLASSGNTIYF

V gene: TRBV5-1
clone size: once
J gene: TRBJ2-1
CDR3 length: 14
D gene: NA
CDR3 DNA: TGCGCCAGCAGCTTGGGCCAGATAAACAATGAGCAGTTCTTC
CDR3 protein: CASSLGQINNEQFF

V gene: TRBV12-3/TRBV12-4
clone size: few
J gene: TRBJ1-1
CDR3 length: 13
D gene: NA
CDR3 DNA: TGTGCCAGCAGTTTACGGAGGGATACTGAAGCTTTCTTT
CDR3 protein: CASSLRRDTEAFF

V gene: TRBV7-2
clone size: NA
J gene: TRBJ2-1
CDR3 length: 13
D gene: TRBD2
CDR3 DNA: TGTGCCAGCAGCTTCACTAGCGGGGGTGAGCAGTTCTTC
CDR3 protein: CASSFTSGGEQFF

V gene: TRBV2
clone size: NA
J gene: TRBJ2-1
CDR3 length: 14
D gene: NA
CDR3 DNA: TGTGCCAGCAGTGAAACAGGGGGGGTTAATGAGCAGTTCTTC
CDR3 protein: CASSETGGVNEQFF

V gene: TRBV19
clone size: NA
J gene: TRBJ1-4
CDR3 length: 15
D gene: NA
CDR3 DNA: TGTGCCAGTACATCCCACAGGGCGTCTAATGAAAAACTGTTTTTT
CDR3 protein: CASTSHRASNEKLFF

V gene: TRBV6-5
clone size: few
J gene: TRBJ2-3
CDR3 length: 13
D gene: NA
CDR3 DNA: TGTGCCATCCGGGACAGCGGGCTTAATACGCAGTATTTT
CDR3 protein: CAIRDSGLNTQYF

V gene: TRBV5-6
clone size: NA
J gene: TRBJ2-1
CDR3 length: 17
D gene: TRBD2
CDR3 DNA: TGTGCCAGCAGCTTGGGATTAGCGGGAGAAAGCTACAATGAGCAGTTCTTC
CDR3 protein: CASSLGLAGESYNEQFF

V gene: TRBV5-1
clone size: NA
J gene: TRBJ1-1
CDR3 length: 15
D gene: TRBD1
CDR3 DNA: TGCGCCAGCAGCTTGGTGGGACAGGGGGACCCTGAAGCTTTCTTT
CDR3 protein: CASSLVGQGDPEAFF

V gene: TRBV2
clone size: few
J gene: TRBJ2-2
CDR3 length: 12
D gene: NA
CDR3 DNA: TGTGCCATCCGAAGGGAGTCCGGGGAGCTGTTTTTT
CDR3 protein: CAIRRESGELFF

V gene: TRBV5-4
clone size: NA
J gene: TRBJ2-2
CDR3 length: 15
D gene: NA
CDR3 DNA: TGTGCCAGCAGCCCCAGGGGCGGCGACACCGGGGAGCTGTTTTTT
CDR3 protein: CASSPRGGDTGELFF

V gene: TRBV7-6
clone size: NA
J gene: TRBJ2-5
CDR3 length: 15
D gene: TRBD2
CDR3 DNA: TGTGCCAGCAGCTTAGTGTCTAGCGGGAGAGAGACCCAGTACTTC
CDR3 protein: CASSLVSSGRETQYF

V gene: TRBV4-2
clone size: few
J gene: TRBJ2-7
CDR3 length: 16
D gene: TRBD2
CDR3 DNA: TGTGCCAGCAGCCAAGAAAGTCTAGCGGGAGTCTACGAGCAGTACTTC
CDR3 protein: CASSQESLAGVYEQYF

V gene: TRBV7-2
clone size: NA
J gene: TRBJ1-4
CDR3 length: 13
D gene: TRBD1
CDR3 DNA: TGTGCCAGCAGCGTCGACAGGGAGCAAAAACTGTTTTTT
CDR3 protein: CASSVDREQKLFF

V gene: TRBV18
clone size: NA
J gene: TRBJ1-2
CDR3 length: 15
D gene: NA
CDR3 DNA: TGTGCCAGCTCACCCGGGGACCCGGGGGAAGGAGGCTACACCTTC
CDR3 protein: CASSPGDPGEGGYTF

V gene: TRBV9
clone size: NA
J gene: TRBJ1-6
CDR3 length: 15
D gene: NA
CDR3 DNA: TGTGCCAGCAGCGCGACAGGCGGATTGGATTCACCCCTCCACTTT
CDR3 protein: CASSATGGLDSPLHF

V gene: TRBV7-2
clone size: NA
J gene: TRBJ2-2
CDR3 length: 15
D gene: TRBD2
CDR3 DNA: TGTGCCAGCAGCGTTAGCGGGAGAAACACCGGGGAGCTGTTTTTT
CDR3 protein: CASSVSGRNTGELFF

V gene: TRBV29-1
clone size: NA
J gene: TRBJ2-7
CDR3 length: 13
D gene: TRBD1
CDR3 DNA: TGCAGCGTCGCCCCGGGACAGGGCTACGAGCAGTACTTC
CDR3 protein: CSVAPGQGYEQYF

V gene: TRBV6-5
clone size: once
J gene: TRBJ1-4
CDR3 length: 14
D gene: NA
CDR3 DNA: TGTGCCAGCAGTCGGGGTTCCTCAAATGAAAAACTGTTTTTT
CDR3 protein: CASSRGSSNEKLFF

V gene: TRBV3-1/TRBV3-2
clone size: NA
J gene: TRBJ2-1
CDR3 length: 12
D gene: NA
CDR3 DNA: TGTGCCAGCAGCCCGCAAGGGGATGAGCAGTTCTTC
CDR3 protein: CASSPQGDEQFF

V gene: TRBV7-2
clone size: NA
J gene: TRBJ1-5
CDR3 length: 14
D gene: TRBD1
CDR3 DNA: TGTGCCAGCAGCCTGGGACAGAGGAATCAGCCCCAGCATTTT
CDR3 protein: CASSLGQRNQPQHF

V gene: TRBV7-2
clone size: NA
J gene: TRBJ1-5
CDR3 length: 12
D gene: NA
CDR3 DNA: TGTGCCAGCAGCTTAGGGCGGAAGCCCCAGCATTTT
CDR3 protein: CASSLGRKPQHF

V gene: TRBV19
clone size: NA
J gene: TRBJ1-3
CDR3 length: 15
D gene: NA
CDR3 DNA: TGTGCCAGTAGTCCCCGGCGAGGAGGTGGAAACACCATATATTTT
CDR3 protein: CASSPRRGGGNTIYF

V gene: TRBV24-1
clone size: NA
J gene: TRBJ2-6
CDR3 length: 17
D gene: TRBD1
CDR3 DNA: TGTGCCACCAGTGGGACGAAGGGACAGTCTGGGGCCAACGTCCTGACTTTC
CDR3 protein: CATSGTKGQSGANVLTF

V gene: TRBV6-5
clone size: NA
J gene: TRBJ2-1
CDR3 length: 14
D gene: NA
CDR3 DNA: TGTGCCAGCAGACCCGGACTGTCAATGATTGTTCAGTTCTTC
CDR3 protein: CASRPGLSMIVQFF